This T cell receptor (beta chain) was retrieved from a study of blood T cell repertoires in COVID-19. V lost 4 bases and J 2 bases, leaving 12 bases between the germline ends. The CDR3 extends over 14 amino acids. CDR1 PRHDT and CDR2 FYEKMQ come from the germline V gene (reference sequence). Sequencing used immunoSEQ multiplex PCR; TCRdb keeps in-frame clones, though not all of them. The sample has about 440,000 clones; about 89% are singletons. This chain links TRBV13 with TRBJ2-7; D call uncertain. The source of this sequence is a woman younger than 45 with acute or convalescent COVID-19. Sequenced: peripheral blood. As DNA, the CDR3 is TGTGCCAGCAGCTCAGGACGGTTGACCTACGAGCAGTACTTC. The encoded protein is CASSSGRLTYEQYF.